Listed below are T cell receptor beta chains from one sample, sequenced in a study of identical twins. TCRdb re-derived calls from the 5' RACE reads in MiXCR, one entry per CDR3 protein. The sample holds roughly 240,000 distinct CDR3 sequences, approximately 7% seen once. The sample was also reused in another study, on yellow fever vaccine responses in identical twins.

The sample taken for sequencing was memory (CD45RO+) T cells sorted from blood. These receptors were taken from a woman between 18 and 29 years old in good health. The CDR3 runs from the conserved cysteine through the conserved F or W. A D gene is named only where the DNA matches it firmly. Only some rows state a clone size, as once, few, many or a class for expanded clones.

j_call d_call clone_size v_call cdr3_nt cdr3_aa
TRBJ2-2 TRBD1 few TRBV6-1 TGTGCCAGCAGTCCTTCGACAGGGCGTATTTTAACCGGGGAGCTGTTTTTT CASSPSTGRILTGELFF
TRBJ2-7 TRBD2 NA TRBV28 TGTGCCAGCAGTTTTGAACTAGCGGGACCCTACGAGCAGTACTTC CASSFELAGPYEQYF
TRBJ1-1 NA NA TRBV20-1 TGCAGTGCTAGCTCGACGGGGAACACTGAAGCTTTCTTT CSASSTGNTEAFF
TRBJ2-1 NA NA TRBV20-1 TGCAGTGCTCATGTCCCTAGCCCTAGCTCCTACAATGAGCAGTTCTTC CSAHVPSPSSYNEQFF
TRBJ1-1 NA many TRBV29-1 TGCAGCTCAGAAGGGAACACTGAAGCTTTCTTT CSSEGNTEAFF
TRBJ2-2 TRBD1 many TRBV12-3/TRBV12-4 TGTGCCAGCAGCCCTCTGGACAGGGCCACCGGGGAGCTGTTTTTT CASSPLDRATGELFF
TRBJ2-5 TRBD2 few TRBV9 TGTGCCAGCAGCCCGGGAGGCCTAGATGAGACCCAGTACTTC CASSPGGLDETQYF
TRBJ1-3 NA NA TRBV7-2 TGTGCCAGCAGCTTAGCGCTTACGGGGGCGAATGGAAACACCATATATTTT CASSLALTGANGNTIYF
TRBJ2-1 TRBD1 NA TRBV20-1 TGCAGTGCGTCCAGGGGGTACCGATCCTATGAGCAGTTCTTC CSASRGYRSYEQFF
TRBJ2-3 TRBD2 few TRBV12-3/TRBV12-4 TGTGCCAGCAGTTTTAGGGCTAGCGGGCGAGGAATAACAGATACGCAGTATTTT CASSFRASGRGITDTQYF
TRBJ2-2 TRBD1 many TRBV12-3/TRBV12-4 TGTGCCAGCAGTTCCCTGGACAGGGGCACCGGGGAGCTGTTTTTT CASSSLDRGTGELFF